The T cell receptor (beta chain) described here comes from a study of T cell responses to AZD1222 COVID-19 vaccine. As for this clone: Its antigen is unidentified.

The CDR3 length is 15 residues. V was pared by 3 bases and J by 8 bases, with 20 bases between. In germline, CDR1 is SGHNT, CDR2 YYREEE (reference sequence). Whole-study findings and limits: It should be noted that donors were predominantly white British and more often female, and clonal diversity was possibly underestimated. Spike-specific TCR breadth and depth were elevated following two AZD1222 doses.

Clones were sequenced by immunoSEQ multiplex PCR, and TCRdb holds only the in-frame ones, with some missing. The top ten hold approximately 10% of the sample, which has some 110,000 clones, 80% to 85% seen once. The V gene is TRBV5-4, the J gene TRBJ1-2, with D maybe TRBD1 (5 bases). The source was peripheral blood, collected on day 0 of AZD1222 vaccination. The clonotype was recovered from an adult in good health. The CDR3, as DNA: TGTGCCAGCAGCTCGATGGGGGGGACGGCAAAGGGCTACACCTTC. Translating gives CASSSMGGTAKGYTF.